The clone carrying this TCR beta chain occurred once. The data originate from a study of blood T cell repertoires in COVID-19. About the research overall: Donors in the United States, Italy and Spain gave samples during acute or convalescent COVID-19. Sources were T cells, B-cell-depleted T cells, or PBMCs; the material itself was cDNA or gDNA.

The V gene end was trimmed by 6 bases and the J gene end by 5 bases; junction bases not matched to a gene: 8. CDR3 size: 15 residues. CDR1 and CDR2 (germline): LGHDT, YNNKEL (reference sequence). Original processing notes: Cell counts per sample came from amplifying reference gene primers. Clones were sequenced by immunoSEQ multiplex PCR, and TCRdb holds only the in-frame ones, with some missing. V and J calls and clone size are given by that table; D and trimming were obtained from the DNA. The sample includes around 130,000 clones, about four fifths seen only once; the top ten take roughly 12%. The origin of this receptor is a human donor in a cohort sampled during active COVID-19. Specimen: peripheral blood. The chain combines TRBV3-1 (or the pseudogene TRBV3-2) with TRBJ1-4; 8 bases map to TRBD1. The CDR3 region has the DNA TGTGCCAGCAGACGAAAGGGACAGGAGAATGAAAAACTGTTTTTT. Encoded protein: CASRRKGQENEKLFF.